Listed below are T cell receptor beta chains from one sample, sequenced in a study of Graves' ophthalmopathy and Graves' hyperthyroidism. TCRdb re-called the multiplex PCR reads with MiXCR, one entry per CDR3 protein. The repertoire has around 1.1 million distinct CDR3 sequences, 35% to 40% of them found once; the top ten carry 11%. Sequencing used peripheral blood or thyroid tissue (not recorded which). The source of these receptors is an adult man with Graves' hyperthyroidism. Each CDR3 is given with its conserved first and last residue. The D gene is left open where the match is weak. Where a row states a size, it is once, few, many or the class of an expanded clone; other rows omit it.

v_call	j_call	d_call	clone_size	cdr3_length	cdr3_nt	cdr3_aa
TRBV11-2	TRBJ2-7	.	many	13	TGTGCCAGCAGCCAAGCCGACAGCTACGAGCAGTACTTC	CASSQADSYEQYF
TRBV10-3	TRBJ2-7	TRBD1	.	12	TGTGCCATCAGCAGACAGGGTTACGAGCAGTACTTC	CAISRQGYEQYF
TRBV29-1	TRBJ1-2	TRBD1	.	16	TGCAGCGGTTCCAGGGGGCAATCTACGGCTAACTATGGCTACACCTTC	CSGSRGQSTANYGYTF
TRBV25-1	TRBJ2-2	.	few	16	TGTGCCAGCAGCAGGGGGGGGGCTAACACAGGCGGGGAGCTGTTTTTT	CASSRGGANTGGELFF
TRBV6-2/TRBV6-3	TRBJ2-7	.	few	11	TGTGCCAGCATGATTAAGTACGAGCAGTACTTC	CASMIKYEQYF
TRBV10-3	TRBJ2-6	.	many	15	TGTGCCATCAGTGAGTCGCGAACTGGGGCCAACGTCCTGACTTTC	CAISESRTGANVLTF
TRBV20-1	TRBJ1-2	.	few	13	TGCAGTGCGCACATCTCCCCTAACTATGGCTACACCTTC	CSAHISPNYGYTF
TRBV29-1	TRBJ1-1	TRBD1	many	15	TGCAGCGAGACAGGGGCCCTACGGCCGAACGCTGAAGCTTTCTTT	CSETGALRPNAEAFF
TRBV5-1	TRBJ2-5	TRBD1	.	16	TGCGCCAGCAGCCTCGGGCGAGGGGGCGGCGGGGAGACCCAGTACTTC	CASSLGRGGGGETQYF
TRBV2	TRBJ2-3	TRBD2	few	13	TGTGCCGGAAGGACTAGCGGGACCAATACGCAGTATTTT	CAGRTSGTNTQYF
TRBV2	TRBJ2-3	.	.	15	TGTGCCAGCAGTTATAGGGTATCTAGCACAGATACGCAGTATTTT	CASSYRVSSTDTQYF
TRBV5-1	TRBJ2-7	.	few	13	TGCGCCAGCAGCTTGGTCCAGAGGGACGAGCAGTACTTC	CASSLVQRDEQYF
TRBV20-1	TRBJ2-7	TRBD2	many	15	TGCAGTGCCACTAGGACGGGGACTAGCGGCTACGAGCAGTACTTC	CSATRTGTSGYEQYF
TRBV12-3/TRBV12-4	TRBJ2-2	.	.	15	TGTGCCAGCAGTTTCGACAGACAGAACACCGGGGAGCTGTTTTTT	CASSFDRQNTGELFF
TRBV6-2/TRBV6-3	TRBJ2-5	.	.	13	TGTGCCAGCAGCTCGGGGGGCCCTGGGACCCAGTACTTC	CASSSGGPGTQYF
TRBV5-1	TRBJ2-5	TRBD2	.	13	TGCGCCAGCGCGGGGGGCGCGTCAGAGACCCAGTACTTC	CASAGGASETQYF
TRBV30	TRBJ1-5	.	.	13	TGTGCCTGGAGTCCCGGGATCAATCAGCCCCAGCATTTT	CAWSPGINQPQHF
TRBV12-3/TRBV12-4	TRBJ1-5	.	.	13	TGTGCCACGGGGGTCGATAGCAATCAGCCCCAGCATTTT	CATGVDSNQPQHF
TRBV2	TRBJ2-5	.	many	16	TGTGCCAGCAGTGGCCCCCGGGGTTGGGGACAAGAGACCCAGTACTTC	CASSGPRGWGQETQYF
TRBV2	TRBJ1-4	.	few	14	TGTGCCAGCAGTGATCGGTCGCGGCTAGAAAAGCTGTTTTTT	CASSDRSRLEKLFF
TRBV25-1	TRBJ1-2	TRBD1	many	14	TGTGCCAGCAGTCCGGGACAGGGCGACTATGGCTACACCTTC	CASSPGQGDYGYTF
TRBV7-2	TRBJ2-7	.	few	14	TGTGCCAGCAGCTTAGCCAGGGTGCACGACGAGCAGTACTTC	CASSLARVHDEQYF
TRBV7-6	TRBJ2-3	TRBD1	.	15	TGTGCCAGCAGCTTGGGACAGGGGGTAGGAGATACGCAGTATTTT	CASSLGQGVGDTQYF
TRBV5-6	TRBJ1-5	.	once	18	TGTGCCCCACCAGGGGTTTCTTTGGAGAGGGTTAGCAATCAGCCCCAGCATTTT	CAPPGVSLERVSNQPQHF
TRBV4-3	TRBJ2-2	.	.	16	TGCGCCAGCAGCCAAGATGGATCGGGAGCTACCGGGGAGCTGTTTTTT	CASSQDGSGATGELFF
TRBV7-2	TRBJ1-6	.	many	14	TGTGCCAGCAGCTTAGTAGACAGTAATTCACCCCTCCACTTT	CASSLVDSNSPLHF
TRBV11-2	TRBJ1-3	TRBD1	many	15	TGTGCCAGCAGGGGGCAGGGGGCCAGTGGAAACACCATATATTTT	CASRGQGASGNTIYF
TRBV6-2/TRBV6-3	TRBJ2-7	.	.	11	TGTGCCAGCAGATACGGGCTCGAGCAGTACTTC	CASRYGLEQYF
TRBV15	TRBJ2-5	.	few	13	TGTGCCACCAGTCGAGCGGCGGGGGAGACCCAGTACTTC	CATSRAAGETQYF
TRBV9	TRBJ2-7	TRBD2	.	14	TGTGCCAGCAGTCTTAGCGGGATGGCCTACGAGCAGTACTTC	CASSLSGMAYEQYF
TRBV5-5	TRBJ2-7	TRBD2	.	16	TGTGCCAGCAGCCGCCCGGCGGAGCGGGAAGCGTACGAGCAGTACTTC	CASSRPAEREAYEQYF
TRBV7-2	TRBJ1-3	.	many	13	TGTGCCAGCAGCTTTCTGGGTGGAAACACCATATATTTT	CASSFLGGNTIYF
TRBV29-1	TRBJ2-2	TRBD1	.	14	TGCAGCGTGGCTGGACAGGGATACACCGGGGAGCTGTTTTTT	CSVAGQGYTGELFF
TRBV20-1	TRBJ2-7	.	few	15	TGCAGTGCTGGGGGGTCGGGCTCTATATCCTACGAGCAGTACTTC	CSAGGSGSISYEQYF
TRBV7-9	TRBJ1-6	TRBD1	.	15	TGTGCCAGCAGCGTGTCGACAGGGGAGGATTCACCCCTCCACTTT	CASSVSTGEDSPLHF
TRBV10-3	TRBJ2-7	TRBD2	.	13	TGTGCCATCAGGACTAGCGGACCATACGAGCAGTACTTC	CAIRTSGPYEQYF
TRBV20-1	TRBJ1-1	.	.	12	TGCAGTGCTAGCTTGGGGATCGATGAAGCTTTCTTT	CSASLGIDEAFF
TRBV25-1	TRBJ2-1	TRBD1	.	15	TGTGCCAGCAGTGAGGTCCAGGGGGCAGATAATGAGCAGTTCTTC	CASSEVQGADNEQFF
TRBV27	TRBJ2-6	.	.	17	TGTGCCAGCAGTTTATTACTCCAGAGGACTGGGGCCAACGTCCTGACTTTC	CASSLLLQRTGANVLTF
TRBV2	TRBJ2-7	.	.	16	TGTGCCAGCAGCGGCGGGCTCTCTAGGAGCTCCTACGAGCAGTACTTC	CASSGGLSRSSYEQYF
TRBV7-2	TRBJ1-6	.	few	14	TGTGCCAGCAGCCGTACACACATAAGTTCACCCCTCCACTTT	CASSRTHISSPLHF
TRBV20-1	TRBJ2-2	TRBD2	.	15	TGCAGTGCTCCTGGACTAGCGGGAACCACCGGGGAGCTGTTTTTT	CSAPGLAGTTGELFF
TRBV20-1	TRBJ2-7	.	.	9	TGCAGTGCTACTCCGGGACAGTACTTC	CSATPGQYF
TRBV11-1	TRBJ2-7	TRBD2	few	16	TGTGCCAGCAGCTTAATAGGCGGGAGAGGACCCGACGAGCAGTACTTC	CASSLIGGRGPDEQYF
TRBV7-2	TRBJ1-2	TRBD1	.	13	TGTACCAGCAGCCCGGACAGGCACTATGGCTACACCTTC	CTSSPDRHYGYTF
TRBV7-7	TRBJ2-2	TRBD1	.	18	TGTGCCAGCAGCTCCGGGACAGGGGGAACGGGGGGCACCGGGGAGCTGTTTTTT	CASSSGTGGTGGTGELFF